Reported below is one TCR beta chain. This table comes from immunoSEQ multiplex PCR, and its TCRdb copy is limited to in-frame clones, with some not included. The sample yields about 220,000 clones, 84% seen once. Deletions cut 6 bases from V and 8 bases from J, with 29 bases between. Looked up from germline, CDR1 is MNHEY and CDR2 is SVGEGT. The CDR3 runs 18 residues. The entry originates in a study of blood T cell repertoires in COVID-19. Cohort 3 recovered donors had two negative PCRs, clearance, or symptom resolution. Sequencing input: PBMCs or T cells enriched from blood (not recorded which). This sequence joins TRBV6-2 or TRBV6-3 and TRBJ2-1; D is possibly TRBD2 (7 bases). The sequence was collected from a woman between 40 and 50 years old who had recovered from COVID-19. For the CDR3, the DNA is TGTGCCAGCAGCACAAAAAAAGGGGGGGGAAGGCATATGGATGAGCAGTTCTTC. Residues: CASSTKKGGGRHMDEQFF.